These 13 T cell receptor beta chains share one sample of origin, sequenced in a study of T cell responses to AZD1222 COVID-19 vaccine. TCRdb's table, derived via immunoSEQ multiplex PCR, lists solely in-frame clones and lacks some. Of some 160,000 clones listed, about 92% are singletons. The sample in question was peripheral blood, obtained on day 0 of AZD1222 vaccination. The receptors were gathered from an adult in good health.

This chain joins TRBV3-1 (or the pseudogene TRBV3-2) and TRBJ2-5; TRBD1 is a possible D gene (6 bases). V was cut by 2 bases and J by 4 bases, with 8 bases left in between. The CDR3 covers 13 residues. Germline CDR1 and CDR2: LGHDT and YNNKEL (reference sequence). The chain's CDR3 is CASSQPGVETQYF. The CDR3 DNA follows: TGTGCCAGCAGCCAACCAGGGGTAGAGACCCAGTACTTC.

The chain employs TRBV29-1 and TRBJ2-2; 10 nucleotides align to TRBD1. The CDR3 is made up of 14 amino acids. Germline V CDR1 and CDR2: SQVTM, ANQGSEA. V trimming: 7 bases; J trimming: 11 bases; junction bases outside the gene matches: 13. Here the CDR3 reads CSAARDRGHIELFF. For the CDR3, the DNA is TGCAGCGCCGCCCGGGACAGGGGTCACATAGAGCTGTTTTTT.

The chain uses TRBV5-1 and TRBJ2-5; D possibly corresponds to TRBD1 (5 bases). This CDR3 has 15 amino acids. Germline assignment: CDR1 SGHRS and CDR2 YFSETQ. Trimming left V 1 base short and J 5 bases short, with 15 bases between. The CDR3: CASSLMSNRRETQYF. For the CDR3, the DNA is TGCGCCAGCAGCTTGATGTCGAACAGGCGCGAGACCCAGTACTTC.

The chain joins TRBV5-5 to TRBJ1-3; D is undetermined. This CDR3 has 15 amino acids. Germline V lookup: CDR1 SGHKS, CDR2 YYEKEE (reference sequence). The V and J ends lost 2 bases and 0 bases respectively, with 9 bases between them. In DNA form, the CDR3 reads TGTGCCAGCAGCTTTTCCCGGAGCTCTGGAAACACCATATATTTT. Protein: CASSFSRSSGNTIYF. Based on the CDR3 plus reference TRBV5-5 and TRBJ1-3, the full variable domain is DAGVTQSPTHLIKTRGQQVTLRCSPISGHKSVSWYQQVLGQGPQFIFQYYEKEERGRGNFPDRFSARQFPNYSSELNVNALLLGDSALYLCASSFSRSSGNTIYFGEGSWLTVV.

V usage is TRBV28 and J usage is TRBJ1-5; unclear D gene. The CDR3 is 14 amino acids. Germline assignment: CDR1 MDHEN and CDR2 SYDVKM. The V end was cut by 3 bases, the J end by 7 bases, with 13 bases between. CDR3 DNA sequence: TGTGCCAGCAGTTTCGGTATCCGGCGGCAGCCCCAGCATTTT. Translating gives CASSFGIRRQPQHF.

This rearrangement joins TRBV10-3 to TRBJ1-2, with TRBD1 matching 10 bases. Per germline, CDR1 ENHRY and CDR2 SYGVKD. V lost 5 bases, J lost 5 bases, and 14 bases stayed unmatched. CDR3 length: 17 residues. As DNA, the CDR3 is TGTGCCATCAGTAAGACAGGGGGCGAAGTTGGAGCGTATGGCTACACCTTC. Residues: CAISKTGGEVGAYGYTF.

The rearrangement uses TRBV5-1 and TRBJ1-4, with 9 bases fitting TRBD1. From germline, CDR1 is SGHRS and CDR2 YFSETQ. The ends lost 4 bases at V and 8 bases at J; junction bases unmatched: 3. CDR3 length: 13 amino acids. For the CDR3, the DNA is TGCGCCAGCAGCAAGGGACAGGGAGAAAAACTGTTTTTT. It yields the protein CASSKGQGEKLFF.

J is TRBJ1-2 and V is TRBV5-5; D gene unclear. The germline V gene encodes CDR1 SGHKS and CDR2 YYEKEE (reference sequence). The V gene lost 0 bases and the J gene lost 2 bases, with 5 bases spanning the gap. The CDR3 loop spans 13 amino acids. The CDR3 region has the DNA TGTGCCAGCAGCTTGGACTACAACTATGGCTACACCTTC. Its protein product is CASSLDYNYGYTF.

This clone turned up a few times. The chain has TRBV6-6 and TRBJ2-7; 7 bases are shared with TRBD1. The CDR3 length is 16 residues. Trimming took 0 bases from V and 7 from J; bases not matched to a gene: 12. CDR1 and CDR2 (germline): MNHNY, SVGAGI (reference sequence). CDR3 sequence reads: CASSYSQAGGPSEQYF. DNA for the CDR3: TGTGCCAGCAGTTACTCCCAGGCAGGGGGTCCGTCGGAGCAGTACTTC.

In its sample, this clone was seen many times. The rearrangement joins TRBV24-1 to TRBJ1-2; the match to TRBD1 covers 9 bases. Germline trimming cut 4 bases from V and 5 bases from J; bases unmatched to any gene: 7. Germline CDR1 KGHDR, CDR2 SFDVKD. The CDR3 sequence is 15 residues long. CDR3 protein: CATSDRDRDNYGYTF. The CDR3 region has the DNA TGTGCCACCAGTGACCGGGACAGGGATAATTATGGCTACACCTTC.

The CDR3 DNA reads TGTGCCAGCAGCCCCTCTTCGGGGGTAAATGAGCAGTTCTTC. Amino acids: CASSPSSGVNEQFF. The V and J genes are TRBV7-2 and TRBJ2-1; TRBD2 might be the D (6 bases). Germline V gene data show CDR1 as SGHTA and CDR2 as FQGNSA. The CDR3 loop spans 14 amino acids. The V end was cut by 5 bases, the J end by 7 bases, with 15 bases between.

The gene calls are TRBV5-5 and TRBJ1-1, with D uncertain. The CDR3 contains 13 residues. Germline CDR1 and CDR2: SGHKS and YYEKEE (reference sequence). With 1 base removed from V and 0 bases from J, the gap between germline ends came to 4 bases. The CDR3: CASSLTVNTEAFF. CDR3 nucleotides: TGTGCCAGCAGCTTGACAGTGAACACTGAAGCTTTCTTT.

The chain joins TRBV7-9 to TRBJ2-5, with 11 nucleotides matching TRBD2. V shed 3 bases and J 1 base; nucleotides not matched to a gene: 10. Germline V lookup: CDR1 SEHNR, CDR2 FQNEAQ (reference sequence). The CDR3 has 18 residues. CDR3 DNA: TGTGCCAGCAGCTTGAGCTCCCTAGCGGGGGGCCTCCAAGAGACCCAGTACTTC. Residues: CASSLSSLAGGLQETQYF.